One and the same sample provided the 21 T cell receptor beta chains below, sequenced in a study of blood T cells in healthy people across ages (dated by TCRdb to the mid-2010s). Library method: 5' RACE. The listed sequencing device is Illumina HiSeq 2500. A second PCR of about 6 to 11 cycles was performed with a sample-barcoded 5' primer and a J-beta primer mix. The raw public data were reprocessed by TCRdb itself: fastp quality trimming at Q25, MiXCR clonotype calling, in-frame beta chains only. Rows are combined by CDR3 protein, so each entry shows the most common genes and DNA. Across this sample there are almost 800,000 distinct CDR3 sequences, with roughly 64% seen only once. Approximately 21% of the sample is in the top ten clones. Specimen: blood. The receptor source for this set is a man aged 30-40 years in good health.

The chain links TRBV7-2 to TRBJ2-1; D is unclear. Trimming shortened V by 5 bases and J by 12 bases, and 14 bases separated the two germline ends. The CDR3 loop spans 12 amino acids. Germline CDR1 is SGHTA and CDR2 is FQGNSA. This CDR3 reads CASSPGGKGQFF. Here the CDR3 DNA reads TGTGCCAGCAGCCCCGGCGGAAAGGGGCAGTTCTTC.

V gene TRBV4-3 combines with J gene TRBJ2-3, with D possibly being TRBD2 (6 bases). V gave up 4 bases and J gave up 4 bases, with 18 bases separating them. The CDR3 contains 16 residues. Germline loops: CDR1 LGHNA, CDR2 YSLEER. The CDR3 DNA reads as TGCGCCAGCAGCCGGAGGGATGCTAGCTTATCAGATACGCAGTATTTT. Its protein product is CASSRRDASLSDTQYF.

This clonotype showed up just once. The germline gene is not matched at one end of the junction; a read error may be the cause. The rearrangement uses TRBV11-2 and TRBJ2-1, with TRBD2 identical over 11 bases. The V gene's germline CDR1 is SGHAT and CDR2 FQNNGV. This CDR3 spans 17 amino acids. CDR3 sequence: CASRFTSGSMRFNEQFF. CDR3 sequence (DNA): TGTGCCAGCCGCTTCACTAGCGGGAGCATGAGGTTCAATGAGCAGTTCTTC.

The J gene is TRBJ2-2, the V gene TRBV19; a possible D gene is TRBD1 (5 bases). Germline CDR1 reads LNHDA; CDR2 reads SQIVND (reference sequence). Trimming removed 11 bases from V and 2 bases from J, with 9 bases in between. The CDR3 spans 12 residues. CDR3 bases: TGTGCCTCTGACAGAAACACCGGGGAGCTGTTTTTT. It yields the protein CASDRNTGELFF.

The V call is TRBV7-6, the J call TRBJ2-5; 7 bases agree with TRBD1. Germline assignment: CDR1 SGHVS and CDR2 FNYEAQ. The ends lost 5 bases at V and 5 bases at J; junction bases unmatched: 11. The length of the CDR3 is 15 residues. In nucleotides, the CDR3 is TGTGCCAGCAGCCCAACCCCAGGGGGTCGGGAGACCCAGTACTTC. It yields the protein CASSPTPGGRETQYF.

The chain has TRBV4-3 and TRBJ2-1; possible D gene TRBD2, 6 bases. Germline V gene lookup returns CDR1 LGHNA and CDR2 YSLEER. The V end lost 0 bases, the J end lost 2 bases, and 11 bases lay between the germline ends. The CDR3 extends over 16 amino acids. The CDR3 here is CASSQEVGRAYNEQFF. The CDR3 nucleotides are TGCGCCAGCAGCCAAGAAGTCGGGAGAGCCTACAATGAGCAGTTCTTC.

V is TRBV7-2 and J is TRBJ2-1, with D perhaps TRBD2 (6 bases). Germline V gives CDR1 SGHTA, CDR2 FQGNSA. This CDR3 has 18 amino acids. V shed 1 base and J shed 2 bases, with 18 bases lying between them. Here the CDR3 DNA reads TGTGCCAGCAGCTTAGTAGTTATGGATACTAGCCCCTACAATGAGCAGTTCTTC. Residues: CASSLVVMDTSPYNEQFF.

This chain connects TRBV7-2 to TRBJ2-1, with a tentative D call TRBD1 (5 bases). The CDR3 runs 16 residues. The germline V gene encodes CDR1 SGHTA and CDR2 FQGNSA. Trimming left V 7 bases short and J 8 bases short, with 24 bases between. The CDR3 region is CASTDFRGAHRDEQFF. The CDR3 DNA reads TGTGCCAGCACCGACTTTAGGGGCGCACATAGGGATGAGCAGTTCTTC.

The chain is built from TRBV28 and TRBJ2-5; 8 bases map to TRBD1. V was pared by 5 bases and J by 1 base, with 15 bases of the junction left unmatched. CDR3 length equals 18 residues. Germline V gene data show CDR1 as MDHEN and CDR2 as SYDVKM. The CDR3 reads CASSLLGPGQDTQETQYF. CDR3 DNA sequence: TGTGCCAGCAGTCTCCTAGGCCCGGGACAGGACACCCAAGAGACCCAGTACTTC.

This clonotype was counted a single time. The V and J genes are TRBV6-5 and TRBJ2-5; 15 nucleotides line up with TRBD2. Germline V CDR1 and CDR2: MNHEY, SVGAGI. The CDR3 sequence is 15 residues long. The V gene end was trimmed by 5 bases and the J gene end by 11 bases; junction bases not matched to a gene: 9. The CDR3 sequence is CASSLGLAGGVPQYF. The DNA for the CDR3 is TGTGCCAGCAGTCTTGGACTAGCGGGGGGGGTACCGCAGTACTTC.

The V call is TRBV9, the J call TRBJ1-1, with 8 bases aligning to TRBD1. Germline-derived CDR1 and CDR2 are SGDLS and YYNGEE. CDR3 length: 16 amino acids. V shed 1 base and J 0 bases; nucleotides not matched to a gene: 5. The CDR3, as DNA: TGTGCCAGCAGCGTATCCAACAGGGGGTTGAACACTGAAGCTTTCTTT. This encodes CASSVSNRGLNTEAFF.

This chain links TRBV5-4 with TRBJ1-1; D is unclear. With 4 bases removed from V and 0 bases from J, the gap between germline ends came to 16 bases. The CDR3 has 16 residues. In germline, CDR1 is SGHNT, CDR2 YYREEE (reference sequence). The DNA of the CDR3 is TGTGCCAGCAGCCCGGGCGCAGGAAACATGAACACTGAAGCTTTCTTT. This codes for CASSPGAGNMNTEAFF.

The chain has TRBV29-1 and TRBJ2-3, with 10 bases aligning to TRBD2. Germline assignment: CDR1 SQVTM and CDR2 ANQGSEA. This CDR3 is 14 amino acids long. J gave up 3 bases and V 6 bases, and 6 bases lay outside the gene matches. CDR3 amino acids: CSVATSGDTDTQYF. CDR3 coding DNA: TGCAGCGTCGCCACTAGCGGGGATACAGATACGCAGTATTTT.

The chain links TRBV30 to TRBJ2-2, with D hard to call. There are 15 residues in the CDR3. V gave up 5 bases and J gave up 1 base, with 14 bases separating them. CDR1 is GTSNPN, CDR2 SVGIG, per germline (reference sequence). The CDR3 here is CAWDMGLGNTGELFF. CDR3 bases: TGTGCCTGGGACATGGGCCTAGGGAACACCGGGGAGCTGTTTTTT.

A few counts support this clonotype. The CDR3 nucleotides are TGTGCCAGCAGCTTAGGAATCGGGAGGGCTGAGACCCAGTACTTC. Protein product: CASSLGIGRAETQYF. This rearrangement joins TRBV7-2 to TRBJ2-5, with 8 bases that match TRBD2. Germline trimming cut 1 base from V and 5 bases from J; bases unmatched to any gene: 6. The CDR3 extends over 15 amino acids. Germline V gives CDR1 SGHTA, CDR2 FQGNSA.

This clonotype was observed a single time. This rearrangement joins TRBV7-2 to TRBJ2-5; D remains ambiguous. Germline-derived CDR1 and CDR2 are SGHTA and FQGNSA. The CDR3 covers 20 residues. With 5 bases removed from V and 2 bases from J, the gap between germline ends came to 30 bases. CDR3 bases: TGTGCCAGCAGCATCCGGACCCGGCTAGGATTTCAGTCGCATCAAGAGACCCAGTACTTC. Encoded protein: CASSIRTRLGFQSHQETQYF.

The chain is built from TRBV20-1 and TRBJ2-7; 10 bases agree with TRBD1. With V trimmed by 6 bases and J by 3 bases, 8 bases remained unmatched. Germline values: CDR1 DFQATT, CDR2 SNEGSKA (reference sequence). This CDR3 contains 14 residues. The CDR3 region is CSARTGGGLYEQYF. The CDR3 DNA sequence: TGCAGTGCCCGGACAGGGGGAGGACTCTACGAGCAGTACTTC.

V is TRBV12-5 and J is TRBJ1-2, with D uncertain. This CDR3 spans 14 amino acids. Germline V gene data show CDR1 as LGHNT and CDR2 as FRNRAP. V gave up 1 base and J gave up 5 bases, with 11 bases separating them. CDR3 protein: CASGLAGRSYGYTF. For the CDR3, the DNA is TGTGCTAGTGGTTTGGCCGGACGGAGTTATGGCTACACCTTC.

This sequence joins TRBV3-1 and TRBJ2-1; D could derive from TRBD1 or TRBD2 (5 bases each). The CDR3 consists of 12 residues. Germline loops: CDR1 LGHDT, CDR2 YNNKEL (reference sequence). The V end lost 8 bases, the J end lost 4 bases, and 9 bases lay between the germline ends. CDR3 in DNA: TGTGCCAGCGCCGAGGGGTACAATGAGCAGTTCTTC. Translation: CASAEGYNEQFF.

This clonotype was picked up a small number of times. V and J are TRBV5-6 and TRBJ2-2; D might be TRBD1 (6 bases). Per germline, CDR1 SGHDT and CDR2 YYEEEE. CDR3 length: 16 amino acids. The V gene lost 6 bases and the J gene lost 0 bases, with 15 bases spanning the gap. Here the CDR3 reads CASIPWGLANTGELFF. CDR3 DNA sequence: TGTGCCAGCATCCCCTGGGGGCTAGCGAACACCGGGGAGCTGTTTTTT. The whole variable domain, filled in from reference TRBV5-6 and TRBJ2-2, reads DAGVTQSPTHLIKTRGQQVTLRCSPKSGHDTVSWYQQALGQGPQFIFQYYEEEERQRGNFPDRFSGHQFPNYSSELNVNALLLGDSALYLCASIPWGLANTGELFFGEGSRLTVL.

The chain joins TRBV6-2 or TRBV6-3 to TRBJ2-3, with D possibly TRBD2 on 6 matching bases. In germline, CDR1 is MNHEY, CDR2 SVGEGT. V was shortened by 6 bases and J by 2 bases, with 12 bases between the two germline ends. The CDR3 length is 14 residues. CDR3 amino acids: CASSRLVITDTQYF. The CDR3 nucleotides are TGTGCCAGCAGCCGACTAGTTATCACAGATACGCAGTATTTT.